This is a list of T cell receptor beta chains from one sample in a study of T cell responses to AZD1222 COVID-19 vaccine. Produced via immunoSEQ multiplex PCR; TCRdb's table is partial and in-frame only. The sample includes approximately 74,000 clones, 70% to 90% of them seen just once. Sequenced here: peripheral blood, sampled 28 days after the second AZD1222 dose. The origin of the receptors is an adult who received the AZD1222 COVID-19 vaccine. CDR3s include the opening cysteine and the closing phenylalanine or tryptophan. The D gene is left open where the match is weak. Size is stated for part of the rows, as once, few or many counts, or as a class when the clone is expanded.

>TRBV7-8|.|TRBJ1-1|.
CASSLPQGNTEAFF
TGTGCCAGCAGCTTACCGCAAGGGAACACTGAAGCTTTCTTT
>TRBV7-6|.|TRBJ1-1|.
CASSPPPGQNTEAFF
TGTGCCAGCAGCCCGCCCCCGGGACAGAACACTGAAGCTTTCTTT
>TRBV7-2|.|TRBJ1-2|TRBD1
CASSSRTNRGTNYGYTF
TGTGCCAGCAGCTCTAGGACCAACAGGGGGACAAACTATGGCTACACCTTC
>TRBV2|.|TRBJ2-7|.
CASSVREAYEQYF
TGTGCCAGCAGTGTCAGGGAGGCCTACGAGCAGTACTTC
>TRBV5-1|.|TRBJ1-5|TRBD1
CASSPAGTANQPQHF
TGCGCCAGCAGCCCCGCCGGGACAGCGAATCAGCCCCAGCATTTT
>TRBV25-1|.|TRBJ1-5|.
CASSANSHQPQHF
TGTGCCAGCAGTGCCAACTCGCATCAGCCCCAGCATTTT
>TRBV7-2|.|TRBJ1-1|.
CASSLLRSEAFF
TGTGCCAGCAGCTTACTTCGGTCGGAAGCTTTCTTT
>TRBV6-5|once|TRBJ2-3|.
CATIRGPSNTQYF
TGTGCCACCATCCGGGGCCCCTCGAATACGCAGTATTTT
>TRBV5-1|.|TRBJ1-2|.
CASSLGGRDRGYTF
TGCGCCAGCAGCTTGGGAGGCCGGGACCGTGGCTACACCTTC
>TRBV11-1|.|TRBJ2-7|.
CASKTGFASYEQYF
TGTGCCAGCAAAACAGGGTTCGCCTCCTACGAGCAGTACTTC
>TRBV19|.|TRBJ1-5|TRBD1
CASSISGTGVQPQHF
TGTGCCAGTAGTATTTCAGGGACAGGGGTACAGCCCCAGCATTTT
>TRBV7-2|.|TRBJ2-7|TRBD2
CASSLDLAGGYEQYF
TGTGCCAGCAGCTTAGATTTAGCGGGAGGCTACGAGCAGTACTTC
>TRBV27|once|TRBJ2-6|.
CASSPRLISSGANVLTF
TGTGCCAGCAGTCCGCGCCTTATAAGCTCTGGGGCCAACGTCCTGACTTTC
>TRBV28|.|TRBJ1-1|TRBD1
CASSTGGPMNTEAFF
TGTGCCAGCAGTACAGGGGGCCCCATGAACACTGAAGCTTTCTTT
>TRBV19|few|TRBJ1-1|.
CASSIAGRVNTEAFF
TGTGCCAGTAGTATAGCGGGCAGGGTGAACACTGAAGCTTTCTTT
>TRBV10-3|.|TRBJ1-5|TRBD1
CAISVGQGAEQPQHF
TGTGCCATCAGTGTGGGACAGGGGGCCGAACAGCCCCAGCATTTT
>TRBV7-9|.|TRBJ2-4|.
CASSFSAIAKNIQYF
TGTGCCAGCAGCTTCAGCGCGATAGCCAAAAACATTCAGTACTTC
>TRBV10-3|.|TRBJ1-6|.
CAISGQDGSPLHF
TGTGCCATCAGTGGACAGGATGGTTCACCCCTCCACTTT
>TRBV18|.|TRBJ1-1|.
CASSPAEGEAFF
TGTGCCAGCTCACCTGCCGAAGGTGAAGCTTTCTTT
>TRBV18|.|TRBJ1-1|TRBD1
CASSPKGAGTEAFF
TGTGCCAGCTCACCAAAGGGGGCTGGCACTGAAGCTTTCTTT
>TRBV2|.|TRBJ2-5|TRBD1
CASSDSTGVRETQYF
TGTGCCAGCAGTGATTCGACAGGGGTCCGGGAGACCCAGTACTTC
>TRBV5-6|few|TRBJ2-3|.
CASSPQTTTGDTQYF
TGTGCCAGCAGCCCCCAAACTACAACAGGAGATACGCAGTATTTT
>TRBV13|.|TRBJ2-1|.
CASSLGRDVRSNEQFF
TGTGCCAGCAGCTTAGGGCGGGACGTAAGAAGCAATGAGCAGTTCTTC
>TRBV4-1|.|TRBJ1-5|.
CASSPSWTSNQPQHF
TGCGCCAGCAGCCCGAGTTGGACTAGCAATCAGCCCCAGCATTTT
>TRBV7-2|.|TRBJ2-5|TRBD2
CASSSYGLAGTETQYF
TGTGCCAGCAGCTCGTATGGACTAGCGGGAACAGAGACCCAGTACTTC
>TRBV9|.|TRBJ2-7|.
CASSGTGTYEQYF
TGTGCCAGCAGCGGAACAGGGACCTACGAGCAGTACTTC